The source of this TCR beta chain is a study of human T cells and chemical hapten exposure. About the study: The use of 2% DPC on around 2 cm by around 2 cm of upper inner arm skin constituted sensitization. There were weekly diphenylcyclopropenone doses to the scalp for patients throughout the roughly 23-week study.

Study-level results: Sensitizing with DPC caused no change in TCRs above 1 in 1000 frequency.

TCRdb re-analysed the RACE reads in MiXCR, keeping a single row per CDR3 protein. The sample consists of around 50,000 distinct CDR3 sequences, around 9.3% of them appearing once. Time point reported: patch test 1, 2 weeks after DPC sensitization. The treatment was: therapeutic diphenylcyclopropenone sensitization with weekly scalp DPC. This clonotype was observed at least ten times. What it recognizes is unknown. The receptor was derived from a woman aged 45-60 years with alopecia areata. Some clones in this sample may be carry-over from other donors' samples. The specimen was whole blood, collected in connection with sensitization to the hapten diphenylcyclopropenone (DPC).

CDR3 in DNA: TGTGCCAGCAGCTTAGCAGGGCAGAGCAATCAGCCCCAGCATTTT. It codes for CASSLAGQSNQPQHF. V gene TRBV7-2 combines with J gene TRBJ1-5; unclear D gene. Trimming cost V 0 bases and J 1 base, with 7 bases left between them. This CDR3 region has 15 residues. Germline V gives CDR1 SGHTA, CDR2 FQGNSA.